This T cell receptor (beta chain) was obtained from a study of T cell responses to AZD1222 COVID-19 vaccine. Turning to this clone: As yet, its antigen is unknown.

The data were produced by immunoSEQ multiplex PCR, yet TCRdb's version contains in-frame clones alone and is incomplete. The table has over 120,000 clones, roughly 90% seen once. The ends were cut back, 7 bases at V and 1 base at J, with 11 bases in the middle. This CDR3 is 14 amino acids long. CDR1 LNHDA and CDR2 SQIVND come from the germline V gene (reference sequence). Study-level findings and limits: Only after the peak T cell response were repertoires sampled.

The origin of this receptor is an adult in good health. The gene calls are TRBV19 and TRBJ1-3; D is possibly TRBD1 (6 bases). The material sequenced was peripheral blood, taken on day 0 of AZD1222 vaccination. CDR3 protein: CASTVGGSGNTIYF. CDR3 DNA: TGTGCCAGTACCGTAGGGGGGTCTGGAAACACCATATATTTT.